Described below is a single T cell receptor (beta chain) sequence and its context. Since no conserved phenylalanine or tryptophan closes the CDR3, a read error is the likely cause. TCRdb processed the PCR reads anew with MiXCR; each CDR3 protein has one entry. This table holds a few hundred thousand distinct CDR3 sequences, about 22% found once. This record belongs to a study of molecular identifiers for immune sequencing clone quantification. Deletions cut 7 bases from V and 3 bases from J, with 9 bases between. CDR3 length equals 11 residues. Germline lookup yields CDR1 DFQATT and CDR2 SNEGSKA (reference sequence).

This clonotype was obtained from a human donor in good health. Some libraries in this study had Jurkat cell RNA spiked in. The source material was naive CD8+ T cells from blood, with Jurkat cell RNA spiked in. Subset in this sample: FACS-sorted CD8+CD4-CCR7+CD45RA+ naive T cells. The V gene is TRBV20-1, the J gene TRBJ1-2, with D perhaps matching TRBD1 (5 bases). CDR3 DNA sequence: TGCAGTGTACGGGGGGACTATGGCTACACCTCC. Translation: CSVRGDYGYTS.